This section outlines one T cell receptor beta chain sequence together with its context. The antigen is not known. This record belongs to a study of T-cell reconstitution after alpha-beta-depleted transplantation in children. Study-wide findings and caveats: After one year, T-cell counts and TCRbeta diversity mostly came from new T cells. Where alpha-beta T cells came from about two months after transplant was reportedly several hundred expanded graft clones. Surviving thymic progenitors and recipient T cells were the source of high TCRbeta diversity at day 60 in some patients.

Unique molecular identifiers were incorporated during preparation of the TCRbeta library. TCRdb reanalysed the PCR reads using MiXCR and keeps one entry per CDR3 protein. The data contain 60,000 or so distinct CDR3 sequences, 44% of them singletons. The clonotype was recovered from a male patient aged 10 to 17 who had a stem cell transplant for acute lymphoblastic leukemia, so the T cells may come from the graft donor. Sequences were derived from PBMCs, mostly from graft donor cells, sampled 360 days after TCRalphabeta/CD19-depleted stem cell transplant.

The CDR3 loop reads CASSLAGSHTDTQYF. As DNA, the CDR3 is TGTGCCAGCAGTTTAGCGGGATCACACACAGATACGCAGTATTTT. The genes are TRBV12-3 or TRBV12-4 and TRBJ2-3; D call uncertain. Trimming shortened V by 0 bases and J by 2 bases, and 9 bases separated the two germline ends. CDR3 length: 15 amino acids.